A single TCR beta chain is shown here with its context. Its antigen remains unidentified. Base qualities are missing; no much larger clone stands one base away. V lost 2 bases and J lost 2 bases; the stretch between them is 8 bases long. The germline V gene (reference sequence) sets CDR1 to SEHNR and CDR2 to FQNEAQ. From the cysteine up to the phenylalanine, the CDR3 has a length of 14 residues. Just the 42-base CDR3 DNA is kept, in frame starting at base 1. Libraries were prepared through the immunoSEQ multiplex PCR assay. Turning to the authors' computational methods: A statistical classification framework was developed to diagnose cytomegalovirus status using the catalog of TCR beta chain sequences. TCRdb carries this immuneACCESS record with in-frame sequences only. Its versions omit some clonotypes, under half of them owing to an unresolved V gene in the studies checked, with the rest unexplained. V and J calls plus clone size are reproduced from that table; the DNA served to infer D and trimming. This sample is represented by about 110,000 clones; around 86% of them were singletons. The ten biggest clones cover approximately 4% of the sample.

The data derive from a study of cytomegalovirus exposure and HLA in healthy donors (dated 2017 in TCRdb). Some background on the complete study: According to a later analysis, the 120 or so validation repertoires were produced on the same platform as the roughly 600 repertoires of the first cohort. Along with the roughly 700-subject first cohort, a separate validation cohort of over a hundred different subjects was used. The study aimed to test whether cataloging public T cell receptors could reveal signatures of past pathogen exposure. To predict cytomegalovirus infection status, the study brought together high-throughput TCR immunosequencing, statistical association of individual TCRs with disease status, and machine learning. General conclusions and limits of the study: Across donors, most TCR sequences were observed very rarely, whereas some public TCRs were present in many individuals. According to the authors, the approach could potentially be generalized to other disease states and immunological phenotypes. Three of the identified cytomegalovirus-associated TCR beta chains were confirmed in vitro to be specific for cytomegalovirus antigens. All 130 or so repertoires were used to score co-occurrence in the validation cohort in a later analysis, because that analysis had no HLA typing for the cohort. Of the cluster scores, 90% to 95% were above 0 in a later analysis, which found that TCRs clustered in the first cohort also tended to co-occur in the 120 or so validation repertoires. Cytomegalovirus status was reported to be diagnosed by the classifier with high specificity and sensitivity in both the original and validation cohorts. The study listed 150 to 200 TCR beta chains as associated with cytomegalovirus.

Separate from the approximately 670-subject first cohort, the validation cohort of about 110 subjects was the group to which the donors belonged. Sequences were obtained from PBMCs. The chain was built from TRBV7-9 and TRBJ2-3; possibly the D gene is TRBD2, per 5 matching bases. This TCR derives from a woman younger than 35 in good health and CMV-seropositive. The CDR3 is CASSLYGDTDTQYF. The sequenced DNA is TGTGCCAGCAGCTTATACGGGGACACAGATACGCAGTATTTT.